The 13 T cell receptor beta chains below come from one sample, sequenced in a study of radiotherapy plus CTLA-4 blockade in lung cancer. Here immunoSEQ multiplex PCR was the method, and the copy in TCRdb shows in-frame clones only, minus some. The repertoire holds tens of thousands of clones, around 81% seen once, with approximately 3.8% in the top ten. This material consisted of peripheral blood, taken from a patient treated with radiotherapy plus ipilimumab. These receptors were taken from a human donor with non-small cell lung cancer who had a partial response to radiotherapy plus ipilimumab. Some clones in this sample may be carry-over from other donors' samples.

This rearrangement joins TRBV5-1 to TRBJ2-5; perhaps TRBD2 as D (6 bases). The V end lost 1 base, the J end lost 2 bases, and 12 bases lay between the germline ends. In germline, CDR1 is SGHRS, CDR2 YFSETQ. This CDR3 spans 15 amino acids. CDR3 amino acids: CASSLLLRDQETQYF. The CDR3, as DNA: TGCGCCAGCAGCTTGTTACTGCGGGATCAAGAGACCCAGTACTTC.

The chain has TRBV6-5 and TRBJ1-4; D gene ambiguous. With 8 bases removed from V and 5 bases from J, the gap between germline ends came to 9 bases. The CDR3 has 12 residues. Germline V gene sequence: CDR1 MNHEY, CDR2 SVGAGI. The DNA for the CDR3 is TGTGCCAGCGCCCAGGCCAATGAAAAACTGTTTTTT. It encodes CASAQANEKLFF.

CDR3 coding DNA: TGCAGCGTTGGGGGAGGCCCGACCGGGGAGCTGTTTTTT. It is translated as CSVGGGPTGELFF. J is TRBJ2-2 and V is TRBV29-1, with a possible D match to TRBD2 (6 bases). Germline V gives CDR1 SQVTM, CDR2 ANQGSEA. V was trimmed by 4 bases and J by 5 bases, leaving 11 bases between them. This CDR3 has 13 amino acids.

This rearrangement joins TRBV2 to TRBJ2-1; 7 nucleotides agree with TRBD2. V lost 7 bases, J lost 14 bases, and 8 bases stayed unmatched. Germline V lookup: CDR1 SNHLY, CDR2 FYNNEI. This CDR3 is built from 11 residues. The CDR3 nucleotides read TGTGCCAGCACGCGGGGGAGATTCAAGTTCTTC. This sequence encodes CASTRGRFKFF.

This clone was detected only once. The chain recombines TRBV5-1 with TRBJ2-2; D is perhaps TRBD2 (6 bases). CDR1 and CDR2 from the germline V gene are SGHRS and YFSETQ. This CDR3 is 12 amino acids long. V lost 4 bases, J lost 8 bases, and 9 bases lay in between. As DNA, the CDR3 is TGCGCCAGCAGCCAGGAGGGTGGGGAGCTGTTTTTT. Protein product: CASSQEGGELFF.

The chain uses TRBV6-1 and TRBJ1-4, with unresolved D. This CDR3 is built from 16 residues. V was trimmed by 1 base and J by 3 bases, leaving 12 bases between them. The germline V gene encodes CDR1 MNHNS and CDR2 SASEGT. The CDR3 sequence: CASSEVFGPANEKLFF. In DNA, the CDR3 is TGTGCCAGCAGTGAAGTTTTTGGGCCGGCTAATGAAAAACTGTTTTTT.

The chain combines TRBV9 with TRBJ2-1, with a tentative D call TRBD2 (5 bases). V was cut by 0 bases and J by 7 bases, with 11 bases left in between. CDR3 length: 14 residues. Germline loops: CDR1 SGDLS, CDR2 YYNGEE. The CDR3 is CASSVAGLANEQFF. The DNA for the CDR3 is TGTGCCAGCAGCGTAGCTGGGCTAGCTAATGAGCAGTTCTTC. The whole variable domain, filled in from reference TRBV9 and TRBJ2-1, reads DSGVTQTPKHLITATGQRVTLRCSPRSGDLSVYWYQQSLDQGLQFLIQYYNGEERAKGNILERFSAQQFPDLHSELNLSSLELGDSALYFCASSVAGLANEQFFGPGTRLTVL.

V usage is TRBV6-1 and J usage is TRBJ2-7, with 15 bases that match TRBD2. Germline lookup yields CDR1 MNHNS and CDR2 SASEGT. The junction had 9 bases not matched to a gene; V was cut back by 3 bases and J by 3 bases. CDR3 length equals 18 residues. CDR3 loop: CASSDKGLAGGKFYEQYF. For the CDR3, the DNA is TGTGCCAGCAGTGACAAGGGACTAGCGGGAGGTAAATTCTACGAGCAGTACTTC.

The V gene is TRBV27, the J gene TRBJ2-7; D is uncertain. This CDR3 spans 15 amino acids. Trimming removed 0 bases at V and 0 bases at J, with 9 bases between. Germline V lookup: CDR1 MNHEY, CDR2 SMNVEV (reference sequence). This chain's CDR3 is CASSLSSSSSYEQYF. CDR3 coding DNA: TGTGCCAGCAGTTTATCTTCAAGTAGCTCCTACGAGCAGTACTTC.

V is TRBV5-8 and J is TRBJ2-2; 8 bases align to TRBD1. Losses at the gene ends were 7 bases for V and 1 base for J; bases not matched to a gene: 12. This CDR3 is built from 17 residues. Germline-derived CDR1 and CDR2 are SGHTS and YDEGEE. The CDR3 reads CASGHLKTGGNTGELFF. The CDR3 DNA reads TGTGCCAGCGGACATCTTAAAACAGGGGGGAACACCGGGGAGCTGTTTTTT. The full variable domain, with the rest looked up from reference TRBV5-8 and TRBJ2-2, is EAGVTQSPTHLIKTRGQQATLRCSPISGHTSVYWYQQALGLGLQFLLWYDEGEERNRGNFPPRFSGRQFPNYSSELNVNALELEDSALYLCASGHLKTGGNTGELFFGEGSRLTVL.

This clone showed up just once. At one boundary the junction diverges from the germline segment, which might be a read error. This chain uses TRBV27 with TRBJ2-5, with 12 positions matching TRBD2. CDR3 length equals 16 residues. Looked up from germline, CDR1 is MNHEY and CDR2 is SMNVEV (reference sequence). Here the CDR3 reads CASSFGLAGLQGTQYF. For the CDR3, the DNA is TGTGCCAGCAGTTTCGGACTAGCGGGACTTCAAGGGACCCAGTACTTC.

About this clone: An end of the junction does not agree with germline; a read error may underlie this. The genes are TRBV19 and TRBJ2-3; the D gene is possibly TRBD1 (5 bases). In germline, CDR1 is LNHDA, CDR2 SQIVND (reference sequence). This CDR3 spans 12 amino acids. The chain's CDR3 is CASSPHTGTQYF. The DNA of the CDR3 is TGTGCCAGTAGCCCCCACACAGGTACGCAGTATTTT.

The table lists this clone with a count of one. V is TRBV11-3 and J is TRBJ2-5; D gene unclear. The tail of the sequence fits TRBJ2-7 better, so the J call may be wrong. Per germline, CDR1 SGHNT and CDR2 YENEEA. The CDR3 runs 15 residues. The CDR3 DNA is TGTGCCAGCAGCTTAGATCGATTGGACTCCTACGAGCAGTACTTC. Its translation: CASSLDRLDSYEQYF.